A selection of T cell receptor beta chains follows, all from one sample in a study of blood T cell repertoires in COVID-19. TCRdb's table, derived via immunoSEQ multiplex PCR, lists solely in-frame clones and lacks some. The sample lists a few hundred thousand clones; 82% were seen once. Sequenced material: peripheral blood. The origin of the receptors is a woman aged 18-29 years with acute or convalescent COVID-19. Each CDR3 is given without its conserved first and last residue.

TRBJ2-1 TRBV6-5 ASSYSGGGGDEQF
TRBJ1-2 TRBV18 ASSLGGDYGYT
TRBJ2-7 TRBV13 ASSLGPRLAGRSSYEQY
TRBJ2-7 TRBV3-1/TRBV3-2 ASSLNRGEQY
TRBJ2-4 TRBV28 ASSSSGWRAGLIYIQY
TRBJ2-2 TRBV7-8 ASSLGAATGELF
TRBJ1-2 TRBV12-3/TRBV12-4 ASSPPVNYGYT
TRBJ1-1 TRBV28 ASSSPVTEAF
TRBJ2-2 TRBV5-6 ASTPSLDTATGELF
TRBJ2-5 TRBV4-3 ASSQDRGAAWVRTQY
TRBJ1-6 TRBV19 ASSIALWYNSPLH
TRBJ1-4 TRBV5-1 ASSQGRGVNEKLF
TRBJ2-7 TRBV4-1 ASSQQTSGIYEQY
TRBJ1-1 TRBV28 ASSLWRGNTEAF
TRBJ2-3 TRBV5-1 ASSPVSTDTQY
TRBJ1-3 TRBV4-1 ASSQEILFGGGGNTIY
TRBJ2-3 TRBV5-4 ASSYKQGLLSTDTQY
TRBJ1-3 TRBV15 ATSRDRGAGNTIY
TRBJ1-2 TRBV9 ASSVEDYGYT
TRBJ2-2 TRBV7-2 ASSARSLAGANTGELF
TRBJ2-1 TRBV7-6 ASSLGGRGNEQF
TRBJ2-3 TRBV5-1 ASSRWGGEDTQY
TRBJ2-7 TRBV5-4 ASSLAGGQDPYEQY
TRBJ1-3 TRBV28 ASSPGDRYSGNTIY
TRBJ1-1 TRBV28 ASSFRTRQGNTEAF
TRBJ1-2 TRBV4-3 ASSQDDRGYGYT
TRBJ2-1 TRBV7-6 ASSLAPRAGEAREQF
TRBJ2-2 TRBV27 ASTRLENTGELF
TRBJ2-1 TRBV4-3 ASSQDSGGGIYEQF
TRBJ2-7 TRBV7-2 ASAGGRPYEQY
TRBJ1-6 TRBV3-1/TRBV3-2 ASSQASDRVNSPLH
TRBJ2-7 TRBV6-2/TRBV6-3 ASSYDSSYEQY
TRBJ2-3 TRBV28 ASSTRIVDTQY
TRBJ1-1 TRBV3-1/TRBV3-2 ASSQGPTENTEAF
TRBJ2-7 TRBV28 ASSLRAGGRNGTYEQY
TRBJ2-3 TRBV7-2 ASSRRTGPDTQY
TRBJ1-1 TRBV4-1 ASSQEPPKQGDTEAF
TRBJ2-7 TRBV4-3 ASSQGLAGVEQY
TRBJ2-7 TRBV4-2 ASSQEISGTYEQY
TRBJ2-7 TRBV13 ASSLYGSQSYEQY
TRBJ1-4 TRBV4-2 ASSQDSRWQGLAFRNEKLF
TRBJ1-2 TRBV6-5 ASSYDRTGVYGYT
TRBJ1-1 TRBV15 ATSGGTVNTEAF
TRBJ2-2 TRBV5-1 ASSLEGDRARELF
TRBJ2-1 TRBV5-1 ASSPGHGGGTEQF
TRBJ2-7 TRBV4-3 ASSQDRVAEQY
TRBJ2-5 TRBV7-2 ASSLQGLAGGPMETQY
TRBJ2-7 TRBV29-1 SVDGPGEQY
TRBJ1-1 TRBV28 ASSLIGRDTEAF